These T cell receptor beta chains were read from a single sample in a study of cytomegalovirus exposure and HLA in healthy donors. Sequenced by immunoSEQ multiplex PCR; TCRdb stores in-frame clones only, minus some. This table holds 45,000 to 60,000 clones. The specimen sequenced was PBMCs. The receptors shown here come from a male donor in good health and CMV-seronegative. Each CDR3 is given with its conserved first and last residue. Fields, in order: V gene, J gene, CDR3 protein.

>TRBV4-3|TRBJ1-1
CASSQDRGQVEAFF
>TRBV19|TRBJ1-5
CASKRGQQNNQPQHF
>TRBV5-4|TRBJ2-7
CASSLDRGTGSSYEQYF
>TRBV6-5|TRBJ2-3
CASSYSGSGGTDTQYF
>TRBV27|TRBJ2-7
CASSLHDRSSYEQYF
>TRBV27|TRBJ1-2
CASSLRTGPGGYTF
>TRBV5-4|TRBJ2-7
CASSPLGRIHEQYF
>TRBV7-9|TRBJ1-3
CASSFDRAPGNTIYF
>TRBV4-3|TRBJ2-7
CASSQIENSYEQYF
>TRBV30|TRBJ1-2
CAWSVRDLGAFYGYTF
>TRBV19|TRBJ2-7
CASSPAFLDEQYF
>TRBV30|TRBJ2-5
CAWSADRDQETQYF
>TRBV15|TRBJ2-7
CATSRALGQEYEQYF
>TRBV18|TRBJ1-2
CASSPQTGGYTF
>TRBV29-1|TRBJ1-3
CSVEKVYRDGNTIYF
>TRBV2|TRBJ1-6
CASTLQGARSPLHF
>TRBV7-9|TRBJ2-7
CASSPTDYEQYF
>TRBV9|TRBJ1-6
CASSSGGGGSPLHF
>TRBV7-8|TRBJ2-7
CASSPSGLWGGQYF
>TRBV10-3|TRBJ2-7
CAIGKTGGEGYEQYF
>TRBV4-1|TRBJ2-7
CASSQGDNYEQYF
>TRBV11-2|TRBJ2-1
CASTSRLAGVYNEQFF
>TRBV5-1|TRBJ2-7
CASSLEFYEQYF
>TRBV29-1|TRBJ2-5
CSVSSGQFQETQYF
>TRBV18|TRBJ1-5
CASSPPSQGSGQPQHF
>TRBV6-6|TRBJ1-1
CASSWGQGGTEAFF
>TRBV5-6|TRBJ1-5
CASSGGQGTRSNQPQHF
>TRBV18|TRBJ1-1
CASSLGQNTEAFF
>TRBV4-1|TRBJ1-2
CASSRSFRDRGYYGYTF
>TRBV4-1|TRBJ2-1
CASSQDRGDYNEQFF
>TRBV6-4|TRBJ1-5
CASSAEGEGQPQHF
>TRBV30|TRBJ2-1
CAWTPEPGGNNEQFF
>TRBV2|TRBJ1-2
CASSRDRGSYTF
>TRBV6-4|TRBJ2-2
CASSVALAGELFF
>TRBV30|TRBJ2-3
CAWSRLDGGGNTQYF